This T cell receptor (beta chain) was retrieved from a study of OX40 agonist ivuxolimab in advanced cancers. Repertoires were generated with immunoSEQ multiplex PCR, while TCRdb's copy carries only in-frame clones and drops some. Here the sample spans around 80,000 clones, roughly 87% being singletons. Specimen: CD4+ or CD8+ T cells sorted from blood, collected in a trial of the OX40 agonist ivuxolimab. This TCR derives from an adult with an advanced solid tumor such as melanoma, head and neck, liver or kidney cancer.

The CDR3 spells CASNPGQGRRETQYF. The CDR3 nucleotides read TGTGCCAGCAACCCGGGACAGGGGAGGCGGGAGACCCAGTACTTC. The chain couples TRBV11-1 to TRBJ2-5; 10 bases map to TRBD1. The J segment lost 5 bases and the V segment lost 7 bases, leaving 10 bases of the junction unmatched. Germline CDR1 and CDR2: SGHAT and FQDESV (reference sequence). CDR3 size: 15 residues.